These 21 T cell receptor beta chains came from one sample sequenced in a study of cytomegalovirus exposure and HLA in healthy donors. PCR used 60 Vbeta primers and 13 Jbeta primers. TCRdb's copy holds only in-frame clones and misses some; the assay was immunoSEQ multiplex PCR. The repertoire holds about 130,000 clones, with more than 65% as singletons. Sequencing was done on a sample of PBMCs. These receptors were collected from a woman in her 40s in good health and CMV-seropositive.

The V and J genes are TRBV7-9 and TRBJ1-6; TRBD1 matches 10 bases. Germline loops: CDR1 SEHNR, CDR2 FQNEAQ (reference sequence). V lost 1 base to trimming and J lost 10 bases; unmatched junction nucleotides: 7. The CDR3 runs to 16 residues. The CDR3 protein is CASSLGGTGEKSPLHF. CDR3 coding DNA: TGTGCCAGCAGCTTAGGAGGGACAGGGGAGAAGTCACCCCTCCACTTT.

This sequence joins TRBV4-1 and TRBJ1-6; D unclear. The germline CDR1 and CDR2 sequences are MGHRA and YSYEKL. CDR3 length: 14 amino acids. Trimming took off 7 bases at V and 5 bases at J, with 12 bases between the two ends. The CDR3 sequence is CASKLGGDNSPLHF. CDR3 DNA sequence: TGCGCCAGCAAGTTAGGCGGGGATAATTCACCCCTCCACTTT.

This clone has just one count. The chain uses TRBV4-1 and TRBJ2-1, with a tentative D call TRBD2 (6 bases). This CDR3 contains 15 residues. With 4 bases removed from V and 3 bases from J, the gap between germline ends came to 13 bases. Germline V CDR1 and CDR2: MGHRA, YSYEKL. CDR3 region: CASSPQEGVYNEQFF. In DNA form, the CDR3 reads TGCGCCAGCAGCCCCCAGGAGGGAGTCTACAATGAGCAGTTCTTC.

V usage is TRBV10-2 and J usage is TRBJ2-5; possibly TRBD2 for D (5 bases). Germline V lookup: CDR1 WSHSY, CDR2 SAAADI. V lost 7 bases, J lost 7 bases, and 13 bases lay in between. The CDR3 sequence is 12 residues long. CDR3 nucleotides: TGCGCCAGCACCGAGAGCGGCATGACCCAGTACTTC. Amino acid sequence: CASTESGMTQYF.

This clone was found once. The gene calls are TRBV5-1 and TRBJ2-7; 10 bases are a match to TRBD1. The CDR3 length is 14 residues. V shed 4 bases and J 5 bases; nucleotides not matched to a gene: 6. Germline-derived CDR1 and CDR2 are SGHRS and YFSETQ. The CDR3 region has the DNA TGCGCCAGCAGCCCGGACAGGGGGTCCCACGAGCAGTACTTC. Its protein product is CASSPDRGSHEQYF. Full variable domain (remainder filled in from reference TRBV5-1 and TRBJ2-7): KAGVTQTPRYLIKTRGQQVTLSCSPISGHRSVSWYQQTPGQGLQFLFEYFSETQRNKGNFPGRFSGRQFSNSRSEMNVSTLELGDSALYLCASSPDRGSHEQYFGPGTRLTVT.

The chain has TRBV11-2 and TRBJ2-5, with 8 bases fitting TRBD1. Germline V gene data show CDR1 as SGHAT and CDR2 as FQNNGV. The CDR3 covers 15 residues. The ends lost 5 bases at V and 5 bases at J; junction bases unmatched: 10. The CDR3 here is CASSQDRGEVETQYF. The DNA for the CDR3 is TGTGCCAGCAGCCAAGACAGGGGAGAGGTGGAGACCCAGTACTTC.

The chain recombines TRBV10-3 with TRBJ1-2; 10 bases are shared with TRBD1. In germline, CDR1 is ENHRY, CDR2 SYGVKD. V lost 2 bases and J lost 2; bases outside the gene matches: 14. The CDR3 loop spans 19 amino acids. The CDR3 nucleotides are TGTGCCATCAGTGAGCGAGGACAGGGGGATAATTTGCGGAACTATGGCTACACCTTC. Its protein is CAISERGQGDNLRNYGYTF.

V gene TRBV25-1 combines with J gene TRBJ2-1, with D tentatively TRBD1 (5 bases). The CDR3 contains 16 residues. Germline CDR1 MGHDK, CDR2 SYGVNS. Trimming removed 2 bases at V and 6 bases at J, with 17 bases between. CDR3 residues: CASSEPGRAVGNEQFF. The CDR3 nucleotides are TGTGCCAGCAGTGAACCGGGCAGGGCGGTGGGCAATGAGCAGTTCTTC.

V is TRBV21-1 and J is TRBJ1-1. TRBV21-1 has pseudogene status. CDR3 length: 14 amino acids. The CDR3 DNA sequence: TGTGCCAGCAGCGTCACATTAAGAGGGACTGAAGCTTTCTTT. It yields the protein CASSVTLRGTEAFF.

The J gene is TRBJ2-5, the V gene TRBV7-7, with TRBD2 identical over 8 bases. J was trimmed by 4 bases and V by 3 bases; bases with no gene match: 4. The germline CDR1 and CDR2 sequences are SSHAT and FNYEAQ (reference sequence). This CDR3 region has 14 residues. The CDR3, as DNA: TGTGCCAGCAGCTTTAGCGGGATGGGAGAGACCCAGTACTTC. Its protein is CASSFSGMGETQYF.

CDR3 in DNA: TGTGCCAGCAGTTACTGGGGGACAGGTTATGAGACCCAGTACTTC. It yields the protein CASSYWGTGYETQYF. The chain employs TRBV6-6 and TRBJ2-5; 8 nucleotides align to TRBD1. J lost 5 bases, V lost 1 base, and 6 bases had no gene match. The CDR3 has 15 amino acids. Germline lookup yields CDR1 MNHNY and CDR2 SVGAGI (reference sequence).

The V call is TRBV5-1, the J call TRBJ2-3, with a tentative D call TRBD1 (6 bases). Germline loops: CDR1 SGHRS, CDR2 YFSETQ. The CDR3 is 16 residues long. The V and J ends lost 2 bases and 3 bases respectively, with 16 bases between them. CDR3 in amino acids: CASSFLAMGTTDTQYF. Written as DNA, the CDR3 is TGCGCCAGCAGCTTCTTAGCAATGGGGACAACAGATACGCAGTATTTT.

This clone was observed a few times. V and J are TRBV9 and TRBJ2-5; 9 positions agree with TRBD2. The CDR3 is 18 amino acids. Germline assignment: CDR1 SGDLS and CDR2 YYNGEE. Unmatched junction bases numbered 10, after V lost 0 bases and J lost 1 base. This chain's CDR3 is CASSVGEAGGRGQETQYF. The CDR3 nucleotides read TGTGCCAGCAGCGTAGGAGAAGCGGGAGGAAGGGGCCAAGAGACCCAGTACTTC.

The chain recombines TRBV5-6 with TRBJ2-4, with D possibly TRBD1 on 6 matching bases. Germline assignment: CDR1 SGHDT and CDR2 YYEEEE. The CDR3 runs 16 residues. V dropped 4 bases and J dropped 6 bases, with 20 bases sitting between them. CDR3 nucleotide sequence: TGTGCCAGCAGCCTAGGGGGTATTCTAGCCGGAAACATTCAGTACTTC. It is translated as CASSLGGILAGNIQYF.

This clone has only a few counts. V usage is TRBV11-2 and J usage is TRBJ2-5; TRBD2 aligns across 7 bases. TRBJ2-7 explains the end of the DNA better; the J call may be wrong. The CDR3 totals 15 residues. The germline V gene has CDR1 SGHAT and CDR2 FQNNGV. The CDR3 sequence: CASSPLRGRAYEQYF. The CDR3 DNA follows: TGTGCCAGCAGCCCTTTGAGAGGGAGGGCCTACGAGCAGTACTTC.

The genes are TRBV18 and TRBJ1-1; the match to TRBD1 covers 8 bases. J gave up 5 bases and V 3 bases, and 11 bases lay outside the gene matches. The CDR3 contains 16 residues. The V gene's germline CDR1 is KGHSH and CDR2 LQKENI. The CDR3: CASSPRQGIEGTEAFF. Written as DNA, the CDR3 is TGTGCCAGCTCACCCAGACAGGGGATAGAGGGAACTGAAGCTTTCTTT. Full variable domain (rest looked up from reference TRBV18 and TRBJ1-1): NAGVMQNPRHLVRRRGQEARLRCSPMKGHSHVYWYRQLPEEGLKFMVYLQKENIIDESGMPKERFSAEFPKEGPSILRIQQVVRGDSAAYFCASSPRQGIEGTEAFFGQGTRLTVV.

This chain joins TRBV5-4 and TRBJ2-7, with no clear D. The CDR3 has 11 amino acids. Germline values: CDR1 SGHNT, CDR2 YYREEE (reference sequence). Trimming cost V 0 bases and J 7 bases, with 5 bases left between them. The CDR3 here is CASSLAGEQYF. The CDR3 bases are TGTGCCAGCAGCTTGGCCGGGGAGCAGTACTTC.

The table lists this clone with a few counts. The chain uses TRBV6-5 and TRBJ2-1, with 10 bases lining up with TRBD2. Per germline, CDR1 MNHEY and CDR2 SVGAGI. J lost 4 bases, V lost 5 bases, and 5 bases had no gene match. The CDR3 covers 15 residues. The CDR3 bases are TGTGCCAGCAGTCCCGGAGCGGGAGGGTACAATGAGCAGTTCTTC. Protein: CASSPGAGGYNEQFF.

V and J are TRBV7-6 and TRBJ2-3; 8 nucleotides align to TRBD2. CDR1 and CDR2 from the germline V gene are SGHVS and FNYEAQ. The CDR3 is 15 amino acids. V dropped 2 bases and J dropped 4; count of bases not matched to a gene: 5. CDR3 sequence (DNA): TGTGCCAGCAGCTTATCGGCGGGAGGACCAGATACGCAGTATTTT. The encoded protein is CASSLSAGGPDTQYF.

The V and J genes are TRBV7-3 and TRBJ1-1; tentative D call: TRBD1 (6 bases). Deletions cut 5 bases from V and 1 base from J, with 14 bases between. The germline V gene has CDR1 SGHTA and CDR2 FQGTGA. This CDR3 spans 15 amino acids. The CDR3 is CASSLQGRGNTEAFF. CDR3 DNA sequence: TGTGCCAGCAGCCTGCAGGGGAGGGGGAACACTGAAGCTTTCTTT. The variable domain in full, completed from reference TRBV7-3 and TRBJ1-1, reads GAGVSQTPSNKVTEKGKYVELRCDPISGHTALYWYRQSLGQGPEFLIYFQGTGAADDSGLPNDRFFAVRPEGSVSTLKIQRTERGDSAVYLCASSLQGRGNTEAFFGQGTRLTVV.

As regards this clone: A junction end diverges from the germline sequence, so it may reflect a read error. This same CDR3 is encoded by further DNA sequences in the sample. V usage is TRBV27 and J usage is TRBJ2-1, with TRBD2 identical over 13 bases. The CDR3 is 15 amino acids. Germline CDR1 is MNHEY and CDR2 is SMNVEV (reference sequence). The CDR3 DNA reads TGCGCCAGCAGTTCCGGGACTAGCGGGAACAATGAGCAGTTCTTC. It translates to CASSSGTSGNNEQFF.